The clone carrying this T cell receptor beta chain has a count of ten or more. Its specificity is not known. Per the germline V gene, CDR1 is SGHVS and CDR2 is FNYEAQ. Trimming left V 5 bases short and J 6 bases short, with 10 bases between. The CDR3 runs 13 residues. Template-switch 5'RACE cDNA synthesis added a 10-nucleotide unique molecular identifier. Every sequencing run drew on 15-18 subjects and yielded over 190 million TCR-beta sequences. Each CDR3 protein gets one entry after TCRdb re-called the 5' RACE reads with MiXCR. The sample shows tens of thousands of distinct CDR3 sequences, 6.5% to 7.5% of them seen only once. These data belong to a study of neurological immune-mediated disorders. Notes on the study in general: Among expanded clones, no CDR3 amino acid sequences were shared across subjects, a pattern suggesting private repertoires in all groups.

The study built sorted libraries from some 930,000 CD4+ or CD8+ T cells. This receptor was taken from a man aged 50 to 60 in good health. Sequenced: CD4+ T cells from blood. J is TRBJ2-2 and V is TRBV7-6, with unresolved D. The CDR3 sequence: CASSPLGAGELFF. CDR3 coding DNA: TGTGCCAGCAGCCCACTTGGGGCCGGGGAGCTGTTTTTT.